The 20 T cell receptor beta chains reported below all come from one sample, sequenced in a study of blood T cell repertoires in COVID-19. Assay used: immunoSEQ multiplex PCR; TCRdb lists only in-frame clones, some missing. The table records 130,000 to 150,000 clones, more than 70% of them present only once. Sample: peripheral blood. The receptors were sampled from a human donor in a cohort sampled during active COVID-19.

V and J are TRBV5-1 and TRBJ2-7; 7 nucleotides match TRBD2. V was clipped by 0 bases and J by 6 bases; unmatched bases: 9. The CDR3 is 15 residues long. Germline-derived CDR1 and CDR2 are SGHRS and YFSETQ. Written as DNA, the CDR3 is TGCGCCAGCAGCTTGGCCGGGTTAGGGAGGGGCGAGCAGTACTTC. As protein: CASSLAGLGRGEQYF.

The rearrangement links TRBV6-5 to TRBJ1-5, with D possibly TRBD1 on 6 matching bases. The V gene's germline CDR1 is MNHEY and CDR2 SVGAGI. The CDR3 has 13 residues. The germline V and J ends were trimmed by 5 bases and 4 bases, with 9 bases remaining between them. The CDR3 protein is CASSLDRNQPQHF. The CDR3 DNA is TGTGCCAGCAGTCTGGACAGAAATCAGCCCCAGCATTTT.

This clone was recorded only once. This chain connects TRBV5-6 to TRBJ2-5; 9 nucleotides line up with TRBD2. V lost 0 bases, J lost 2 bases, and 8 bases stayed unmatched. This CDR3 is 17 amino acids long. Per germline, CDR1 SGHDT and CDR2 YYEEEE. CDR3 residues: CASSLDGTSPLQETQYF. In nucleotides, the CDR3 is TGTGCCAGCAGCTTGGATGGGACTAGCCCCTTACAAGAGACCCAGTACTTC.

This chain joins TRBV27 and TRBJ1-4; the D is unclear. Deletions cut 3 bases from V and 8 bases from J, with 7 bases between. The CDR3 loop spans 12 amino acids. Germline V lookup: CDR1 MNHEY, CDR2 SMNVEV (reference sequence). The CDR3: CASSLAGEKLFF. For the CDR3, the DNA is TGTGCCAGCAGTTTGGCGGGAGAAAAACTGTTTTTT.

DNA of the CDR3: TGTGCCAGCAGCCAAGGGGGCCTCGTTGTTCATCAGCCCCAGCATTTT. Its translation is CASSQGGLVVHQPQHF. V is TRBV3-1 (or the pseudogene TRBV3-2) and J is TRBJ1-5; tentative D call: TRBD1 (5 bases). Per germline, CDR1 LGHDT and CDR2 YNNKEL (reference sequence). CDR3 length: 16 amino acids. V shed 1 base and J shed 5 bases, with 15 bases lying between them.

V usage is TRBV10-3 and J usage is TRBJ1-2; D ambiguous. Germline V gene data show CDR1 as ENHRY and CDR2 as SYGVKD. This CDR3 is 13 amino acids long. Trimming stripped 2 bases from V and 2 bases from J, with 6 bases between. Written as DNA, the CDR3 is TGTGCCATCAGTGAGACAGACAACTATGGCTACACCTTC. Protein sequence: CAISETDNYGYTF.

In its sample, this clone was seen once. The chain carries TRBV7-9 and TRBJ2-1, with 9 bases fitting TRBD2. CDR3 length: 14 amino acids. Trimming at V came to 8 bases and at J to 5 bases, leaving 7 bases not matched to a gene. Germline V gene sequence: CDR1 SEHNR, CDR2 FQNEAQ (reference sequence). The CDR3 nucleotides read TGTGCCAGCCCAGCTAGCGGGGTACACAATGAGCAGTTCTTC. This encodes CASPASGVHNEQFF.

The chain has TRBV3-1 (or the pseudogene TRBV3-2) and TRBJ2-1; 8 nucleotides line up with TRBD2. With 2 bases clipped from V and 0 bases from J, the junction kept 3 bases outside the gene matches. From germline, CDR1 is LGHDT and CDR2 YNNKEL (reference sequence). The CDR3 covers 16 residues. Here the CDR3 DNA reads TGTGCCAGCAGCCAAACCGGGACTAGCTCCTACAATGAGCAGTTCTTC. Translation gives CASSQTGTSSYNEQFF.

CDR3: CASSQTYPGQGDYGYTF. In DNA, the CDR3 is TGCGCCAGCAGCCAAACTTATCCGGGACAGGGGGACTATGGCTACACCTTC. This sequence joins TRBV5-1 and TRBJ1-2, with 11 bases that match TRBD1. The V gene end was trimmed by 4 bases and the J gene end by 3 bases; junction bases not matched to a gene: 11. The CDR3 is made up of 17 amino acids. Germline values: CDR1 SGHRS, CDR2 YFSETQ.

The chain links TRBV7-2 to TRBJ2-3; 9 nucleotides match TRBD2. This CDR3 spans 14 amino acids. Trimming at V came to 0 bases and at J to 11 bases, leaving 6 bases not matched to a gene. Germline CDR1 SGHTA, CDR2 FQGNSA. CDR3 sequence (DNA): TGTGCCAGCAGCTTAGCGCTAGCGGGAAGTCAGCAGTATTTT. Translation: CASSLALAGSQQYF.

The rearrangement joins TRBV4-3 to TRBJ2-1; 11 positions agree with TRBD2. Germline V lookup: CDR1 LGHNA, CDR2 YSLEER. J gave up 9 bases and V 1 base, and 5 bases lay outside the gene matches. This CDR3 is 15 amino acids long. The CDR3 DNA reads as TGCGCCAGCAGCCAAGGAGGAGGACTAGCGGGTGAGCAGTTCTTC. It specifies CASSQGGGLAGEQFF.

Comment on this clone: The identical CDR3 is also encoded by other nucleotide sequences in the sample. The V gene is TRBV3-1 (or the pseudogene TRBV3-2), the J gene TRBJ2-2, with 7 bases that match TRBD1. Trimming took 4 bases from V and 4 from J; bases not matched to a gene: 0. The CDR3 runs to 13 residues. Looked up from germline, CDR1 is LGHDT and CDR2 is YNNKEL (reference sequence). In nucleotides, the CDR3 is TGTGCCAGCAGCCCAGGGGGCACCGGGGAGCTGTTTTTT. Protein: CASSPGGTGELFF.

The chain is built from TRBV5-6 and TRBJ2-5; 8 bases match TRBD2. Germline V lookup: CDR1 SGHDT, CDR2 YYEEEE. The CDR3 is 17 residues long. The junction had 12 bases not matched to a gene; V was cut back by 0 bases and J by 5 bases. The CDR3 loop is CASSLVTSGGIGETQYF. The CDR3 nucleotides are TGTGCCAGCAGCTTGGTCACTAGCGGTGGAATAGGGGAGACCCAGTACTTC.

A note on this clone: This sample also contains other DNA sequences that code for the same CDR3. The V call is TRBV5-1, the J call TRBJ2-2; TRBD2 is a possible D gene (6 bases). CDR3 length: 15 amino acids. Germline V gives CDR1 SGHRS, CDR2 YFSETQ. Trimming pared 0 bases from V and 4 bases from J, leaving 10 bases between. The CDR3: CASSLGQGGTGELFF. DNA for the CDR3: TGCGCCAGCAGCTTGGGGCAGGGAGGCACCGGGGAGCTGTTTTTT.

This clone was observed a single time. The chain links TRBV23-1 to TRBJ2-3, with 8 nucleotides matching TRBD1. TRBV23-1 is assigned to the ORF class and has an uncertain function. The CDR3 has 16 amino acids. Trimming took 3 bases from V and 2 from J; bases not matched to a gene: 7. CDR3 coding DNA: TGCGCCAGCAGTCACGAGACAGGGGACCCCACAGATACGCAGTATTTT. It is translated as CASSHETGDPTDTQYF.

This chain uses TRBV30 with TRBJ2-1; 7 bases align to TRBD2. V gave up 1 base and J gave up 6 bases; unmatched junction bases: 6. The CDR3 sequence is 14 residues long. Germline V CDR1 and CDR2: GTSNPN, SVGIG (reference sequence). Here the CDR3 reads CAWSAGLGSNEQFF. The CDR3 DNA reads as TGTGCCTGGAGTGCCGGACTAGGAAGCAATGAGCAGTTCTTC.

This chain joins TRBV2 and TRBJ2-1; 11 positions agree with TRBD1. This CDR3 comprises 14 residues. V lost 4 bases, J lost 7 bases, and 3 bases stayed unmatched. CDR1 is SNHLY, CDR2 FYNNEI, per germline. The CDR3 is CASSVGTGGNEQFF. In nucleotides, the CDR3 is TGTGCCAGCAGTGTTGGGACAGGGGGTAATGAGCAGTTCTTC.

The V gene is TRBV19, the J gene TRBJ1-3, with 9 bases aligning to TRBD1. J was trimmed by 14 bases and V by 5 bases; bases with no gene match: 4. This CDR3 is built from 11 residues. Germline V gene data show CDR1 as LNHDA and CDR2 as SQIVND (reference sequence). Written as DNA, the CDR3 is TGTGCCAGTAGTCGGACAGGGGTCCTATATTTT. Residues: CASSRTGVLYF.

The CDR3 DNA is TGTGCCAGCAGTTGGGACAGGGGGAACTATGGCTACACCTTC. Amino acid sequence: CASSWDRGNYGYTF. V usage is TRBV7-8 and J usage is TRBJ1-2, with 11 bases matching TRBD1. With V trimmed by 6 bases and J by 2 bases, 2 bases remained unmatched. There are 14 residues in the CDR3. CDR1 is SGHVS and CDR2 is FQNEAQ in the germline V gene.

The J gene is TRBJ1-3, the V gene TRBV7-9; TRBD1 aligns across 8 bases. The CDR3 is 17 amino acids. V lost 5 bases and J lost 2; bases outside the gene matches: 11. Germline V gene sequence: CDR1 SEHNR, CDR2 FQNEAQ (reference sequence). This chain's CDR3 is CASSALATGDAGNTIYF. The CDR3 DNA sequence: TGTGCCAGCAGCGCACTCGCGACAGGGGACGCTGGAAACACCATATATTTT. The full variable domain, in which reference TRBV7-9 and TRBJ1-3 provide the parts outside the CDR3, is DTGVSQNPRHKITKRGQNVTFRCDPISEHNRLYWYRQTLGQGPEFLTYFQNEAQLEKSRLLSDRFSAERPKGSFSTLEIQRTEQGDSAMYLCASSALATGDAGNTIYFGEGSWLTVV.